Detailed here is one T cell receptor beta chain. The data originate from a study of blood T cell repertoires in COVID-19. Repertoires were generated with immunoSEQ multiplex PCR, while TCRdb's copy carries only in-frame clones and drops some. The sample has 130,000 to 150,000 clones, about 86% seen once; the top ten hold about 10%. The sample was PBMCs or T cells enriched from blood (not recorded which). The TCR comes from a man aged 45-60 years who had recovered from COVID-19.

CDR3 coding DNA: TGTGCCAGCAGTTCGTCGGGACTAAAAAACTACGAGCAGTACTTC. It is translated as CASSSSGLKNYEQYF. V gene TRBV28 combines with J gene TRBJ2-7; TRBD2 aligns across 7 bases. CDR1 and CDR2 (germline): MDHEN, SYDVKM. The CDR3 spans 15 residues. J gave up 3 bases and V 4 bases, and 9 bases lay outside the gene matches.